The entry below describes one TCR beta chain. The data derive from a study of blood T cell repertoires in COVID-19. Study summary: Material from acute and convalescent COVID-19 was sourced from the United States, Italy and Spain.

Original analysis: Researchers report that nucleated cell counts were estimated from reference gene primer amplification. Sequenced by immunoSEQ multiplex PCR; TCRdb stores in-frame clones only, minus some. D and trimming were read from the DNA, whereas the V and J calls and clone size are those reported in that table. The sample yields some 42,000 clones, about nine tenths seen once. The CDR3 has 17 residues. Looked up from germline, CDR1 is SGDLS and CDR2 is YYNGEE. V lost 2 bases to trimming and J lost 5 bases; unmatched junction nucleotides: 12. Sequencing was done on a sample of peripheral blood. This sequence originates from a human donor in a cohort sampled during active COVID-19. The V and J genes are TRBV9 and TRBJ2-2, with 7 bases that match TRBD1. The CDR3 is CASSVSKGRGTTGELFF. The CDR3 region has the DNA TGTGCCAGCAGCGTTTCTAAGGGCAGGGGGACGACCGGGGAGCTGTTTTTT.